Presented here are 12 T cell receptor beta chains from one specimen sequenced in a study of T cells in Graves' hyperthyroidism and ophthalmopathy. RNA transcripts provided the source from which TCR beta CDR3 regions were amplified. During a first-round RT-PCR of the TCR CDR3, the HTBI primer set was used. TCRdb reprocessed the multiplex PCR reads via MiXCR and lists one record per CDR3 protein. The sample has hundreds of thousands of distinct CDR3 sequences; more than 15% are singletons. Sequencing was performed on blood. Receptors were obtained from a woman aged 35 to 49 with Graves' ophthalmopathy.

Only a few counts were recorded for this clonotype. This chain joins TRBV5-4 and TRBJ2-3; 10 nucleotides align to TRBD1. Germline trimming cut 6 bases from V and 5 bases from J; bases unmatched to any gene: 9. The CDR3 extends over 15 amino acids. Germline V CDR1 and CDR2: SGHNT, YYREEE (reference sequence). The CDR3 DNA sequence: TGTGCCAGCAATGCCGAGACAGGGGGCGGAGATACGCAGTATTTT. Translating gives CASNAETGGGDTQYF.

This sequence joins TRBV12-3 or TRBV12-4 and TRBJ2-2; 12 positions match TRBD2. The CDR3 length is 17 residues. V was clipped by 6 bases and J by 0 bases; unmatched bases: 5. The CDR3 reads CASRQLAGGTNTGELFF. The CDR3 nucleotides read TGTGCCAGCAGACAACTAGCGGGAGGCACGAACACCGGGGAGCTGTTTTTT.

This clonotype was seen ten or more times. V is TRBV2 and J is TRBJ2-3; D call uncertain. Germline loops: CDR1 SNHLY, CDR2 FYNNEI. The CDR3 contains 15 residues. The V gene lost 2 bases and the J gene lost 0 bases, with 9 bases spanning the gap. The DNA for the CDR3 is TGTGCCAGCAGTGAATCGGTGCCTAGCACAGATACGCAGTATTTT. Protein: CASSESVPSTDTQYF.

This clonotype was counted at least ten times. The chain is built from TRBV20-1 and TRBJ1-6; weak D call: TRBD1 (6 bases). Trimming cost V 5 bases and J 7 bases, with 12 bases left between them. Germline V CDR1 and CDR2: DFQATT, SNEGSKA (reference sequence). This CDR3 has 13 amino acids. CDR3 DNA: TGCAGTGCTCGAGGGGGGGACAATTCACCCCTCCACTTT. Its protein is CSARGGDNSPLHF.

This clonotype has a count of ten or more. CDR3 loop: CAIPAVSGTEAFF. CDR3 DNA sequence: TGCGCCATCCCGGCGGTATCGGGTACTGAAGCTTTCTTT. This chain joins TRBV10-1 and TRBJ1-1, with unresolved D. Trimming left V 10 bases short and J 5 bases short, with 17 bases between. The CDR3 consists of 13 residues. Germline-derived CDR1 and CDR2 are WNHNN and SYGVQD (reference sequence).

The V gene is TRBV4-2, the J gene TRBJ2-6; TRBD2 is a possible D gene (6 bases). In germline, CDR1 is LGHNA, CDR2 YNFKEQ. CDR3 length equals 20 residues. V lost 0 bases, J lost 0 bases, and 18 bases lay in between. CDR3 DNA: TGTGCCAGCAGCCAAGATCCGGAGGGAACGGGGAACTCTGGGGCCAACGTCCTGACTTTC. Its protein product is CASSQDPEGTGNSGANVLTF.

This clonotype showed up many times. This chain joins TRBV5-1 and TRBJ2-2, with unresolved D. CDR1 and CDR2 from the germline V gene are SGHRS and YFSETQ. Deletions cut 4 bases from V and 2 bases from J, with 12 bases between. This CDR3 is 15 amino acids long. CDR3 nucleotide sequence: TGCGCCAGCAGCCTGGGGAACTTCAACACCGGGGAGCTGTTTTTT. Its protein product is CASSLGNFNTGELFF. Together with reference TRBV5-1 and TRBJ2-2, the CDR3 gives the full variable domain: KAGVTQTPRYLIKTRGQQVTLSCSPISGHRSVSWYQQTPGQGLQFLFEYFSETQRNKGNFPGRFSGRQFSNSRSEMNVSTLELGDSALYLCASSLGNFNTGELFFGEGSRLTVL.

Many counts were recorded for this clonotype. The chain is built from TRBV29-1 and TRBJ1-5; possibly TRBD1 for D (6 bases). CDR1 and CDR2 from the germline V gene are SQVTM and ANQGSEA. Trimming left V 7 bases short and J 4 bases short, with 11 bases between. CDR3 length: 12 amino acids. The CDR3 DNA is TGCAGCGCGGGGGGCGCGAATCAGCCCCAGCATTTT. Protein: CSAGGANQPQHF.

The table lists this clonotype with many counts. The chain links TRBV11-2 to TRBJ2-7; 9 bases match TRBD2. The CDR3 consists of 17 residues. Per the germline V gene, CDR1 is SGHAT and CDR2 is FQNNGV. The J segment lost 5 bases and the V segment lost 5 bases, leaving 16 bases of the junction unmatched. CDR3 in DNA: TGTGCCAGCAGCCCGACGGTCAGGGGACTAGCAAGCCACGAGCAGTACTTC. Its protein is CASSPTVRGLASHEQYF.

This clonotype appeared a few times. J is TRBJ1-4 and V is TRBV9; TRBD1 is a possible D gene (6 bases). Germline V gives CDR1 SGDLS, CDR2 YYNGEE. The CDR3 contains 16 residues. V shed 0 bases and J shed 8 bases, with 17 bases lying between them. The CDR3 DNA reads as TGTGCCAGCAGCGTAGGGGGATACAGGGTTGGCGAAAAACTGTTTTTT. Its translation is CASSVGGYRVGEKLFF.

The V gene is TRBV27, the J gene TRBJ2-1; TRBD2 agrees at 12 bases. Trimming at V came to 4 bases and at J to 8 bases, leaving 3 bases not matched to a gene. CDR3 size: 14 residues. Germline assignment: CDR1 MNHEY and CDR2 SMNVEV (reference sequence). CDR3 region: CASSSSGRGHEQFF. The CDR3 DNA reads as TGTGCCAGCAGTTCTAGCGGGAGGGGGCATGAGCAGTTCTTC.

This clonotype has a count of ten or more. This sequence joins TRBV7-9 and TRBJ1-6; maybe TRBD1 (6 bases). The V end was cut by 2 bases, the J end by 7 bases, with 9 bases between. Germline CDR1 reads SEHNR; CDR2 reads FQNEAQ (reference sequence). The CDR3 has 14 amino acids. This CDR3 is CASSLIGTNSPLHF. As DNA, the CDR3 is TGTGCCAGCAGCTTAATTGGGACAAATTCACCCCTCCACTTT.